This T cell receptor beta chain comes out of a study of T cell repertoires in cytomegalovirus infection. Study context: Indications of both CMV infection and matching HLA type were provided by public TCR beta signatures. Study-level points and caveats: Carriers of CMV plus the relevant HLA were identified by cumulative public TCR beta family frequency. Ex vivo responses were dominated by HLA-C-restricted CMV-specific TCR beta clonotypes.

On this clonotype: Its antigen remains unknown.

TCRdb reanalysed the reads using MiXCR and keeps one entry per CDR3 protein. Here the sample spans hundreds of thousands of distinct CDR3 sequences, approximately 24% being singletons. Germline V CDR1 and CDR2: MNHNY, SVGAGI (reference sequence). Trimming removed 0 bases at V and 4 bases at J, with 11 bases between. The CDR3 covers 15 residues. What was sequenced was CD8+ T cells from PBMCs. The receptor comes from a human donor in good health (CMV status not recorded). Some clones in this sample may be carry-over from other donors' samples. V usage is TRBV6-6 and J usage is TRBJ2-3; no definite D call. The CDR3 region is CASSYSLLVADTQYF. The DNA of the CDR3 is TGTGCCAGCAGTTACTCGCTCTTAGTCGCAGATACGCAGTATTTT.